This record concerns one T cell receptor (beta chain) sequence. Its antigen is currently unknown. The CDR3 consists of 18 residues. Per the germline V gene, CDR1 is LGHNT and CDR2 is FRNRAP. Trimming stripped 0 bases from V and 4 bases from J, with 19 bases between. TCRdb's table, derived via immunoSEQ multiplex PCR, lists solely in-frame clones and lacks some. This sample has 100,000 to 120,000 clones, with roughly 90% found just once. This entry belongs to a study of T cell responses to AZD1222 COVID-19 vaccine. Study-wide findings and caveats: No day 14 peak samples; only post-peak repertoires were characterized. Clonal diversity may have been underestimated in mostly white British donors. Two doses of AZD1222 preceded a rise in Spike-specific TCR breadth and depth.

The specimen was peripheral blood, collected 28 days after the second AZD1222 dose. The sequence was collected from an adult who received the AZD1222 COVID-19 vaccine. This rearrangement joins TRBV12-5 to TRBJ1-5; D not resolved. CDR3 sequence reads: CASGLVSTLVAENQPQHF. The CDR3 region has the DNA TGTGCTAGTGGTTTGGTATCGACCTTAGTAGCAGAAAATCAGCCCCAGCATTTT.